A single sample is the source of the 28 T cell receptor beta chains below, sequenced in a study of T cell responses to AZD1222 COVID-19 vaccine. Assay: immunoSEQ multiplex PCR; the TCRdb copy retains only in-frame clones and omits some. This repertoire shows 100,000 to 150,000 clones, 85% to 90% found once; its top ten account for about 20%. The sample in question was peripheral blood, obtained on day 0 of AZD1222 vaccination. The receptors derive from an adult in good health.

The CDR3 spells CASRKPGPGANVLTF. DNA for the CDR3: TGTGCCAGCAGAAAACCGGGGCCCGGGGCCAACGTCCTGACTTTC. J is TRBJ2-6 and V is TRBV6-5; possibly TRBD1 or TRBD2 for D (5 bases each). V was clipped by 6 bases and J by 4 bases, with 13 bases between them. The V gene's germline CDR1 is MNHEY and CDR2 SVGAGI. The CDR3 runs 15 residues.

This rearrangement joins TRBV7-3 to TRBJ2-1; TRBD1 is a possible D gene (6 bases). Trimming shortened V by 2 bases and J by 7 bases, and 15 bases separated the two germline ends. The germline V gene encodes CDR1 SGHTA and CDR2 FQGTGA. The CDR3 loop spans 15 amino acids. CDR3: CASSLVQGRGNEQFF. For the CDR3, the DNA is TGTGCCAGCAGCTTAGTGCAGGGGAGAGGGAATGAGCAGTTCTTC.

This clone came up a few times. The chain joins TRBV29-1 to TRBJ1-2; unclear D gene. The CDR3 is 14 residues long. The germline V and J ends were trimmed by 0 bases and 4 bases, with 12 bases remaining between them. Per the germline V gene, CDR1 is SQVTM and CDR2 is ANQGSEA. CDR3 coding DNA: TGCAGCGTTGAAGAGGATGAGGGTATCTATGGCTACACCTTC. Its protein product is CSVEEDEGIYGYTF.

The rearrangement links TRBV12-3 or TRBV12-4 to TRBJ1-1; TRBD1 agrees at 7 bases. CDR3 size: 12 residues. J lost 11 bases, V lost 1 base, and 4 bases had no gene match. The CDR3: CASSLGRGTAFF. The CDR3 coding sequence is TGTGCCAGCAGTTTAGGCAGGGGGACGGCTTTCTTT.

A single count supports this clone. The V gene is TRBV6-5, the J gene TRBJ2-3, with D possibly being TRBD1 or TRBD2 (6 bases each). Between the trimmed V and J ends, which lost 6 bases and 2 bases, there was a span of 15 bases. CDR3 length equals 15 residues. Per the germline V gene, CDR1 is MNHEY and CDR2 is SVGAGI. The chain's CDR3 is CASRKGGQYTDTQYF. CDR3 sequence (DNA): TGTGCCAGCAGAAAGGGGGGCCAATACACAGATACGCAGTATTTT.

This clone was seen just once. The genes are TRBV6-2 or TRBV6-3 and TRBJ2-7; 7 bases are a match to TRBD2. The junction had 10 bases not matched to a gene; V was cut back by 5 bases and J by 3 bases. Germline CDR1 is MNHEY and CDR2 is SVGEGT. The CDR3 runs to 15 residues. Here the CDR3 DNA reads TGTGCCAGCAGTCCACGGGCTAGCGGCCTCTACGAGCAGTACTTC. As protein: CASSPRASGLYEQYF.

This clone was seen once. The V and J genes are TRBV19 and TRBJ2-7; 8 bases map to TRBD1. The CDR3 has 14 amino acids. Germline loops: CDR1 LNHDA, CDR2 SQIVND (reference sequence). V shed 5 bases and J 2 bases; nucleotides not matched to a gene: 5. The CDR3, as DNA: TGTGCCAGTAGTGGGACAGGCACTACCTACGAGCAGTACTTC. This codes for CASSGTGTTYEQYF.

The sample holds a few counts of this clone. The chain is built from TRBV30 and TRBJ1-5; no definite D call. CDR3 size: 14 residues. CDR1 is GTSNPN and CDR2 is SVGIG in the germline V gene (reference sequence). Trimming removed 1 base from V and 2 bases from J, with 9 bases in between. In DNA, the CDR3 is TGTGCCTGGAGTGATGGGTTTGGCAATCAGCCCCAGCATTTT. It is translated as CAWSDGFGNQPQHF.

This clone was picked up one time. The chain joins TRBV6-2 or TRBV6-3 to TRBJ1-2; TRBD1 agrees at 7 bases. The CDR3 loop spans 19 amino acids. The junction had 22 bases not matched to a gene; V was cut back by 5 bases and J by 4 bases. Germline CDR1 reads MNHEY; CDR2 reads SVGEGT. The CDR3 region is CASSPLPGTESLGIYGYTF. CDR3 DNA sequence: TGTGCCAGCAGTCCCCTCCCTGGGACAGAGAGCCTCGGTATCTATGGCTACACCTTC.

CDR3 sequence reads: CASTGQPNTEAFF. For the CDR3, the DNA is TGTGCCAGCACCGGACAGCCGAACACTGAAGCTTTCTTT. This chain uses TRBV5-5 with TRBJ1-1; maybe TRBD1 (6 bases). The germline V gene has CDR1 SGHKS and CDR2 YYEKEE (reference sequence). The CDR3 covers 13 residues. V was trimmed by 6 bases and J by 1 base, leaving 10 bases between them.

The chain joins TRBV18 to TRBJ1-1, with D perhaps matching TRBD1 (6 bases). Per the germline V gene, CDR1 is KGHSH and CDR2 is LQKENI. Trimming left V 5 bases short and J 3 bases short, with 10 bases between. This CDR3 contains 13 residues. In DNA form, the CDR3 reads TGTGCCAGCTCAACAGGGTTCCACACTGAAGCTTTCTTT. Its protein is CASSTGFHTEAFF.

This clone was seen a handful of times. The V gene is TRBV15, the J gene TRBJ2-7; 10 positions match TRBD1. CDR1 LNHNV and CDR2 YYDKDF come from the germline V gene (reference sequence). The CDR3 loop spans 15 amino acids. With V trimmed by 3 bases and J by 5 bases, 7 bases remained unmatched. The CDR3 sequence: CATSRGTGDIHEQYF. DNA of the CDR3: TGTGCCACCAGCAGGGGGACAGGGGACATCCACGAGCAGTACTTC.

This chain links TRBV18 with TRBJ2-3, with no clear D. Trimming took 3 bases from V and 3 from J, leaving 4 bases between them. The CDR3 runs to 12 residues. Germline V gene sequence: CDR1 KGHSH, CDR2 LQKENI. The CDR3 sequence: CASSPYTDTQYF. The CDR3 DNA sequence: TGTGCCAGCTCACCCTATACAGATACGCAGTATTTT.

The chain has TRBV4-1 and TRBJ2-5, with D possibly being TRBD1 (7 bases). This CDR3 spans 19 amino acids. Between the trimmed V and J ends, which lost 2 bases and 5 bases, there was a span of 27 bases. CDR1 and CDR2 from the germline V gene are MGHRA and YSYEKL. CDR3 sequence: CASSQSGGGERDMEETQYF. The CDR3 DNA follows: TGCGCCAGCAGCCAAAGCGGAGGGGGCGAACGTGATATGGAGGAGACCCAGTACTTC.

This clone was seen more than once but under ten times. The V gene is TRBV6-6, the J gene TRBJ2-6; unclear D gene. Trimming cost V 4 bases and J 0 bases, with 10 bases left between them. The CDR3 spans 16 residues. Germline V gene sequence: CDR1 MNHNY, CDR2 SVGAGI (reference sequence). The CDR3 DNA reads as TGTGCCAGCAGTTTCCCAATTAGCTCTGGGGCCAACGTCCTGACTTTC. It is translated as CASSFPISSGANVLTF.

V and J are TRBV9 and TRBJ1-1; no definite D call. The CDR3 covers 14 residues. V shed 0 bases and J shed 5 bases, with 11 bases lying between them. Germline-derived CDR1 and CDR2 are SGDLS and YYNGEE. The CDR3 region is CASSVDGEYTEAFF. DNA for the CDR3: TGTGCCAGCAGCGTAGACGGGGAGTATACTGAAGCTTTCTTT.

The CDR3 nucleotides are TGTGCCAGCAGTTACTCCCTCTCTGGAAACACCATATATTTT. As protein: CASSYSLSGNTIYF. The chain carries TRBV6-5 and TRBJ1-3; D unresolved. CDR3 length: 14 amino acids. Deletions cut 0 bases from V and 0 bases from J, with 3 bases between. CDR1 is MNHEY and CDR2 is SVGAGI in the germline V gene.

V is TRBV2 and J is TRBJ1-5; perhaps TRBD1 as D (5 bases). Germline CDR1 SNHLY, CDR2 FYNNEI. The CDR3 extends over 15 amino acids. The V end lost 9 bases, the J end lost 0 bases, and 15 bases lay between the germline ends. CDR3 sequence reads: CARSGGGFSNQPQHF. The CDR3, as DNA: TGTGCCAGGTCGGGGGGTGGGTTTAGCAATCAGCCCCAGCATTTT.

This chain links TRBV10-3 with TRBJ1-2, with TRBD1 identical over 10 bases. Germline V gene sequence: CDR1 ENHRY, CDR2 SYGVKD. Losses at the gene ends were 6 bases for V and 6 bases for J; bases not matched to a gene: 1. The CDR3 runs to 12 residues. CDR3 in DNA: TGTGCCATCAGCGGACAGGGGGATGGCTACACCTTC. Encoded protein: CAISGQGDGYTF.

CDR3 sequence: CASTPGVGANVLTF. CDR3 bases: TGTGCCAGCACCCCCGGGGTCGGGGCCAACGTCCTGACTTTC. The rearrangement uses TRBV7-6 and TRBJ2-6; tentatively, D is TRBD2 (5 bases). The CDR3 has 14 amino acids. Per germline, CDR1 SGHVS and CDR2 FNYEAQ. V was cut by 7 bases and J by 4 bases, with 11 bases left in between. Based on the CDR3 plus reference TRBV7-6 and TRBJ2-6, the full variable domain is GAGVSQSPRYKVTKRGQDVALRCDPISGHVSLYWYRQALGQGPEFLTYFNYEAQQDKSGLPNDRFSAERPEGSISTLTIQRTEQRDSAMYRCASTPGVGANVLTFGAGSRLTVL.

The gene calls are TRBV19 and TRBJ1-5; D gene ambiguous. Deletions cut 0 bases from V and 4 bases from J, with 10 bases between. The CDR3 sequence is 15 residues long. CDR1 and CDR2 from the germline V gene are LNHDA and SQIVND (reference sequence). CDR3 amino acids: CASSIDLGYNQPQHF. In nucleotides, the CDR3 is TGTGCCAGTAGTATAGATCTGGGGTATAATCAGCCCCAGCATTTT.

V and J are TRBV18 and TRBJ2-3; D is unresolved. V was pared by 4 bases and J by 3 bases, with 29 bases between. Germline CDR1 is KGHSH and CDR2 is LQKENI. The CDR3 contains 20 residues. The DNA of the CDR3 is TGTGCCAGCTCACTCCTCCCCCCCCGGGCCCTCAGCTTAATTACAGATACGCAGTATTTT. It translates to CASSLLPPRALSLITDTQYF.

The J gene is TRBJ1-5, the V gene TRBV5-6; 8 bases are a match to TRBD1. Germline assignment: CDR1 SGHDT and CDR2 YYEEEE. The CDR3 has 14 residues. The junction had 2 bases not matched to a gene; V was cut back by 2 bases and J by 4 bases. CDR3 nucleotide sequence: TGTGCCAGCAGCTTCGGACAGGGAAATCAGCCCCAGCATTTT. This sequence encodes CASSFGQGNQPQHF.

The J gene is TRBJ2-3, the V gene TRBV10-3; tentatively, D is TRBD2 (5 bases). The CDR3 consists of 13 residues. V lost 10 bases and J 0 bases, leaving 11 bases between the germline ends. Per the germline V gene, CDR1 is ENHRY and CDR2 is SYGVKD. In DNA form, the CDR3 reads TGTGCCACCCGGGAACCTAGCACAGATACGCAGTATTTT. It is translated as CATREPSTDTQYF.

V is TRBV5-8 and J is TRBJ1-1; 9 bases align to TRBD1. Germline-derived CDR1 and CDR2 are SGHTS and YDEGEE. After removal of 0 bases from V and 3 bases from J, the junction contained 3 bases not matched to a gene. The CDR3 spans 15 residues. The CDR3 loop reads CASSLVGQGYTEAFF. The CDR3 DNA reads as TGTGCCAGCAGCTTGGTGGGACAGGGCTACACTGAAGCTTTCTTT.

The J gene is TRBJ2-7, the V gene TRBV7-2, with D possibly being TRBD1 or TRBD2 (6 bases each). V was cut by 8 bases and J by 2 bases, with 16 bases left in between. CDR1 SGHTA and CDR2 FQGNSA come from the germline V gene. This CDR3 has 14 amino acids. The CDR3, as DNA: TGTGCCAGCTCCGAAACGGGGGCGGCCTACGAGCAGTACTTC. This sequence encodes CASSETGAAYEQYF.

V is TRBV20-1 and J is TRBJ2-7, with 7 bases identical to TRBD1. Germline CDR1 reads DFQATT; CDR2 reads SNEGSKA (reference sequence). This CDR3 comprises 11 residues. In DNA, the CDR3 is TGCACCAAGACAGGGTCCCACGAGCAGTACTTC. Its translation is CTKTGSHEQYF.

The rearrangement joins TRBV10-1 to TRBJ1-1; no definite D call. Germline loops: CDR1 WNHNN, CDR2 SYGVQD (reference sequence). Trimming cost V 4 bases and J 5 bases, with 11 bases left between them. The CDR3 is 13 residues long. CDR3 loop: CASSATQGTEAFF. The CDR3 DNA sequence: TGCGCCAGCAGTGCAACCCAAGGGACTGAAGCTTTCTTT.